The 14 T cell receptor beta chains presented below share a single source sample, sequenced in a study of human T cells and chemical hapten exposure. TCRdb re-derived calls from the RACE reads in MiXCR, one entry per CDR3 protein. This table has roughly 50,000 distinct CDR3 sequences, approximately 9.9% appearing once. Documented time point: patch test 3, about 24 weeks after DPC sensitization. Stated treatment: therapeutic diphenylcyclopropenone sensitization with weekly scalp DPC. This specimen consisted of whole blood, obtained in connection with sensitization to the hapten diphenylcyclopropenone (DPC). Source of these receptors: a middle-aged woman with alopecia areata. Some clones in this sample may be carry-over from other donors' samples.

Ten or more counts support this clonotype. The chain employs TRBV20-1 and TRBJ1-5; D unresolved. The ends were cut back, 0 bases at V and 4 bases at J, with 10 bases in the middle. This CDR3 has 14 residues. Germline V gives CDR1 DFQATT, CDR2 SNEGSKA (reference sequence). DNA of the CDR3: TGCAGTGCTAGAGAGAGCATTGAGAATCAGCCCCAGCATTTT. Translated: CSARESIENQPQHF.

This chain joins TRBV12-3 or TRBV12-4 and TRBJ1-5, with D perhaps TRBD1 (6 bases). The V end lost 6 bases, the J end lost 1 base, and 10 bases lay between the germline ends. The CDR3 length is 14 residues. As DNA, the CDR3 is TGTGCCAGCAGAAACGACAGGAGCAATCAGCCCCAGCATTTT. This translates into CASRNDRSNQPQHF.

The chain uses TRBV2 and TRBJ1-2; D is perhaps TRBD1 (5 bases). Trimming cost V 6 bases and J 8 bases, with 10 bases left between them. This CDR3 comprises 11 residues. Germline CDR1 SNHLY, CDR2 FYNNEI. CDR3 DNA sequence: TGTGCCAGCAGGAGGGGTCGCGGCTACACCTTC. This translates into CASRRGRGYTF.

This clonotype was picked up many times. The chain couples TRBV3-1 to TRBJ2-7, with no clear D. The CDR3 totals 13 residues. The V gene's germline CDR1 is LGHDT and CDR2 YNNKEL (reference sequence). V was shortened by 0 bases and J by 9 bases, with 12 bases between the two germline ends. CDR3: CASSQDLQYAQYF. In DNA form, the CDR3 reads TGTGCCAGCAGCCAAGATCTTCAATATGCGCAGTACTTC.

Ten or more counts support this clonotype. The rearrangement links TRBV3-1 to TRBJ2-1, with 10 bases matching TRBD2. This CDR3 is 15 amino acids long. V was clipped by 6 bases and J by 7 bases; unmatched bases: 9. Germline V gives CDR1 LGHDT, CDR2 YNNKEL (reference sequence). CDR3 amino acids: CASSQLAGIGNEQFF. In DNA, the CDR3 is TGTGCCAGCAGTCAACTAGCGGGGATAGGTAATGAGCAGTTCTTC.

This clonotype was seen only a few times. The CDR3 reads CASSHFADTQYF. The CDR3 coding sequence is TGTGCCAGCAGCCACTTTGCAGATACGCAGTATTTT. V usage is TRBV7-2 and J usage is TRBJ2-3; unclear D gene. Deletions cut 5 bases from V and 4 bases from J, with 7 bases between. Germline V gene data show CDR1 as SGHTA and CDR2 as FQGNSA. The CDR3 contains 12 residues.

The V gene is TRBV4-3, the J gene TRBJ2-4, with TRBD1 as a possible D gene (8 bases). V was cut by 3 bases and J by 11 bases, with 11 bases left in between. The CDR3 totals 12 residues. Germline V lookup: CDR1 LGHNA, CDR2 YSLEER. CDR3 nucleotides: TGCGCCAGCAGCCATACAGGGGGGGTTCAGTACTTC. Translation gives CASSHTGGVQYF.

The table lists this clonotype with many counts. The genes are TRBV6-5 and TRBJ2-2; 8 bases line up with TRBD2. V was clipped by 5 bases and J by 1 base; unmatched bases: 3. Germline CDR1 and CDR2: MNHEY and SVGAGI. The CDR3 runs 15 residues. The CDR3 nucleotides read TGTGCCAGCAGTCGTAGCGGGGTGAACACCGGGGAGCTGTTTTTT. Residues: CASSRSGVNTGELFF.

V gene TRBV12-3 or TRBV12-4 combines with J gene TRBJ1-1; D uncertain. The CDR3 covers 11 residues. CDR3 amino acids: CASHGYTEAFF. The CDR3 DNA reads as TGTGCTTCACACGGGTACACTGAAGCTTTCTTT.

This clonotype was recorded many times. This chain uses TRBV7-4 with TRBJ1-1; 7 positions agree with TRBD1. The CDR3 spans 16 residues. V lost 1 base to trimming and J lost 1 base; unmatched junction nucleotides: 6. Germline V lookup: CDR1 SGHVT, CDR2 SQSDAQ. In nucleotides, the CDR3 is TGTGCCAGCAGCTTAGAGGACAGGAGTAGGAACACTGAAGCTTTCTTT. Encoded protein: CASSLEDRSRNTEAFF.

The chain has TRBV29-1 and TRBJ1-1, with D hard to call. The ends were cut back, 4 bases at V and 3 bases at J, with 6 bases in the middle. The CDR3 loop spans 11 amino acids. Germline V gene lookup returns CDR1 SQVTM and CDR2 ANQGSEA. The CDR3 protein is CSVVWYTEAFF. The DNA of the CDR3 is TGCAGCGTTGTGTGGTACACTGAAGCTTTCTTT.

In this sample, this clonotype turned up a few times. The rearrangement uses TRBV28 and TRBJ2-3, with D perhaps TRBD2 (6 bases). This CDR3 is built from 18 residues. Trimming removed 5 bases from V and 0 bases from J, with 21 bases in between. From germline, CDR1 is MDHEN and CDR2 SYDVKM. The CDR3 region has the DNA TGTGCCAGCAGTAGCGCAGGACTACAAACTTCTAGCACAGATACGCAGTATTTT. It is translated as CASSSAGLQTSSTDTQYF. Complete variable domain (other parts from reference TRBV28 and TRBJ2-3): DVKVTQSSRYLVKRTGEKVFLECVQDMDHENMFWYRQDPGLGLRLIYFSYDVKMKEKGDIPEGYSVSREKKERFSLILESASTNQTSMYLCASSSAGLQTSSTDTQYFGPGTRLTVL.

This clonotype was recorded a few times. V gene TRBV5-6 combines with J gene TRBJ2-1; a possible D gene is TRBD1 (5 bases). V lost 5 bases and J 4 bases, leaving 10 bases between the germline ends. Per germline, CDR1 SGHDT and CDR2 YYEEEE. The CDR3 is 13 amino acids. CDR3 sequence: CASSFTGYNEQFF. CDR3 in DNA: TGTGCCAGCAGTTTCACAGGTTACAATGAGCAGTTCTTC.

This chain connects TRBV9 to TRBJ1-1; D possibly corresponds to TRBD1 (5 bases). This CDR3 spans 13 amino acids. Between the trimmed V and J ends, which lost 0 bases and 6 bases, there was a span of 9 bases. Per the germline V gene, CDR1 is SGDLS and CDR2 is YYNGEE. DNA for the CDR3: TGTGCCAGCAGCGTAGCCCCGGGACCTGAAGCTTTCTTT. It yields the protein CASSVAPGPEAFF. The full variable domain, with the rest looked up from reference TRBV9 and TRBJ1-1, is DSGVTQTPKHLITATGQRVTLRCSPRSGDLSVYWYQQSLDQGLQFLIQYYNGEERAKGNILERFSAQQFPDLHSELNLSSLELGDSALYFCASSVAPGPEAFFGQGTRLTVV.